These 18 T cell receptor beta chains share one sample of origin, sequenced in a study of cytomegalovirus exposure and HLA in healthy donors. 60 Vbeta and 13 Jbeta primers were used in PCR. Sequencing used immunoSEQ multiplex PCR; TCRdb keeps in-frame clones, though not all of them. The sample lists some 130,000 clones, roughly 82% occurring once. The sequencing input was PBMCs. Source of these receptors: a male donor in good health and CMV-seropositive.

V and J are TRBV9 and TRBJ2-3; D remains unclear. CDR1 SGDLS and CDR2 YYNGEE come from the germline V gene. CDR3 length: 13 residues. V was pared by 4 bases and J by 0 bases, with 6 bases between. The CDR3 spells CASSPYSTDTQYF. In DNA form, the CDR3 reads TGTGCCAGCAGCCCCTATAGCACAGATACGCAGTATTTT.

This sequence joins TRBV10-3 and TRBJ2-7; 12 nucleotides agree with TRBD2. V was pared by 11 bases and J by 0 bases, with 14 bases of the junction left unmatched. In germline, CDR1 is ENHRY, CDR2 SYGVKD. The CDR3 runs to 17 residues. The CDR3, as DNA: TGTGCCGCCCGTGGCGGGACTAGCGGGTCTAGCTCCTACGAGCAGTACTTC. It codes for CAARGGTSGSSSYEQYF.

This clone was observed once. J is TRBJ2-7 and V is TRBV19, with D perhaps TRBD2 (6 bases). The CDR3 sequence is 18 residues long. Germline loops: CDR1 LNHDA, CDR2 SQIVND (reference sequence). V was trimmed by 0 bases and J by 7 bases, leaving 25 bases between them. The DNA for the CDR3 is TGTGCCAGTAGTATAGAAGGCCGCCTTGGCGGGACTGGAGGTGAGCAGTACTTC. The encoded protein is CASSIEGRLGGTGGEQYF.

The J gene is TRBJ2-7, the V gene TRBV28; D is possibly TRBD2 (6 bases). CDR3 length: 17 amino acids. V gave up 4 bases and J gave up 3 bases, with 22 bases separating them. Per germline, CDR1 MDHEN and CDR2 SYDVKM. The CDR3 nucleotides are TGTGCCAGCAGTTCCGCTGATGGGGGGATTGATTACTACGAGCAGTACTTC. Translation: CASSSADGGIDYYEQYF.

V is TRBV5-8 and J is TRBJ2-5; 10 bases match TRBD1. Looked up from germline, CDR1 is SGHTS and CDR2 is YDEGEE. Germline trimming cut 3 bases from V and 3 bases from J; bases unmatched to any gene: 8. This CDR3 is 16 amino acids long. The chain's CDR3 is CASSSVHGTGEETQYF. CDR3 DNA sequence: TGTGCCAGCAGCTCGGTCCACGGGACAGGGGAAGAGACCCAGTACTTC.

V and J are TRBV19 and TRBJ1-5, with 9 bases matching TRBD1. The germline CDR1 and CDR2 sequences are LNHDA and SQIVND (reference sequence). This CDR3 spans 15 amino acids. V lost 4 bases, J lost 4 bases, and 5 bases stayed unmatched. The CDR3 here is CASSTDRGFNQPQHF. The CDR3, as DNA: TGTGCCAGTAGTACGGACAGGGGTTTTAATCAGCCCCAGCATTTT.

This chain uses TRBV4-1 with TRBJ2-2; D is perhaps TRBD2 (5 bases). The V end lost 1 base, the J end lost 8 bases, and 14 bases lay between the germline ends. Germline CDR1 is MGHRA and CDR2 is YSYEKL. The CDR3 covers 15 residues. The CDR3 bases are TGCGCCAGCAGCCAAGCCTCCTTTTCGGGAGGGGAGCTGTTTTTT. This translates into CASSQASFSGGELFF.

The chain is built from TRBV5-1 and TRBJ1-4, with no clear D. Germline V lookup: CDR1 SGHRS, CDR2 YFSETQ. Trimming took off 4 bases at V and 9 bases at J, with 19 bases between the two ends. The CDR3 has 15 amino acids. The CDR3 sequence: CASSPEVGPPQKLFF. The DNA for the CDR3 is TGCGCCAGCAGCCCAGAGGTTGGCCCGCCCCAAAAACTGTTTTTT.

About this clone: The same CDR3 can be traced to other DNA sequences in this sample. The CDR3 sequence is CASSSSGTWGETQYF. In DNA, the CDR3 is TGTGCCAGCAGTTCTAGCGGGACTTGGGGAGAGACCCAGTACTTC. This chain connects TRBV7-2 to TRBJ2-5; 9 nucleotides align to TRBD2. The germline V gene has CDR1 SGHTA and CDR2 FQGNSA. J was trimmed by 4 bases and V by 6 bases; bases with no gene match: 9. The length of the CDR3 is 15 residues.

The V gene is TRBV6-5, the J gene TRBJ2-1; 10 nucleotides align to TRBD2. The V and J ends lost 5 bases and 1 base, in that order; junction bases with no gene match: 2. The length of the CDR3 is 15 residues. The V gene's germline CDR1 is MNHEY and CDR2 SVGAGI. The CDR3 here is CASSIAGGSYNEQFF. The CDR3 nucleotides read TGTGCCAGCAGTATAGCGGGAGGATCCTACAATGAGCAGTTCTTC.

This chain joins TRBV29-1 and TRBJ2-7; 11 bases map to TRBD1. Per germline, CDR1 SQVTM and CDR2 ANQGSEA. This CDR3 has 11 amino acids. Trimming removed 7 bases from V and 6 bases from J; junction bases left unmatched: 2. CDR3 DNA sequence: TGCAGCGGGACAGGGGGCGCCGAGCAGTACTTC. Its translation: CSGTGGAEQYF.

CDR3 DNA: TGTGCCAGCAGCCCCGACGGGGGGGTCGGAAATGAGCAGTTCTTC. Translated: CASSPDGGVGNEQFF. This sequence joins TRBV5-6 and TRBJ2-1, with TRBD2 identical over 8 bases. V shed 4 bases, J shed 7 bases, and the junction held 10 bases outside the gene matches. The germline gives CDR1 SGHDT, CDR2 YYEEEE. CDR3 size: 15 residues.

The CDR3: CASSEGTGTQPQHF. The CDR3 DNA sequence: TGTGCCAGCAGTGAAGGGACAGGGACTCAGCCCCAGCATTTT. The chain joins TRBV6-1 to TRBJ1-5, with 8 nucleotides matching TRBD1. CDR3 length: 14 amino acids. J lost 6 bases, V lost 1 base, and 2 bases had no gene match. Per germline, CDR1 MNHNS and CDR2 SASEGT.

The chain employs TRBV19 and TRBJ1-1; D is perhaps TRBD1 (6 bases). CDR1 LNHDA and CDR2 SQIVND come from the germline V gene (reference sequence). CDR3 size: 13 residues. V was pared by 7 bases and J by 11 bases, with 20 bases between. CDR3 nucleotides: TGTGCCAGTACGACAGGTATGGGTGGTTCGGCTTTCTTT. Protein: CASTTGMGGSAFF. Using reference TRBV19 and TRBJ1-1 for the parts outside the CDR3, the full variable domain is DGGITQSPKYLFRKEGQNVTLSCEQNLNHDAMYWYRQDPGQGLRLIYYSQIVNDFQKGDIAEGYSVSREKKESFPLTVTSAQKNPTAFYLCASTTGMGGSAFFGQGTRLTVV.

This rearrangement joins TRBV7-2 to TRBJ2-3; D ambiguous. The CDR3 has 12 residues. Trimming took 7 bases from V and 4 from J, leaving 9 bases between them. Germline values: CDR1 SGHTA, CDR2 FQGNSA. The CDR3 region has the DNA TGTGCCAGCATCTCGTTTTCAGATACGCAGTATTTT. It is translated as CASISFSDTQYF.

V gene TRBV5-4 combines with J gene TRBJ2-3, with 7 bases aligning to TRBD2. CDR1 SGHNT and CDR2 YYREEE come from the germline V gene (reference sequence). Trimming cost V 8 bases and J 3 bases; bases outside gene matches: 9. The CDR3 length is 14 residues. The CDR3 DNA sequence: TGTGCCAGTACGGGACCCGGGGGGACAGATACGCAGTATTTT. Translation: CASTGPGGTDTQYF.

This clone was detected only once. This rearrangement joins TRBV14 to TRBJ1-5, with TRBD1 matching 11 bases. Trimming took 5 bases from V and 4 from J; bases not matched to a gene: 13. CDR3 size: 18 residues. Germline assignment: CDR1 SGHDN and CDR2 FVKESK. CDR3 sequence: CASSSRSWTGGRNQPQHF. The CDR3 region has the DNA TGTGCCAGCAGCTCCCGGTCCTGGACAGGGGGCCGTAATCAGCCCCAGCATTTT.

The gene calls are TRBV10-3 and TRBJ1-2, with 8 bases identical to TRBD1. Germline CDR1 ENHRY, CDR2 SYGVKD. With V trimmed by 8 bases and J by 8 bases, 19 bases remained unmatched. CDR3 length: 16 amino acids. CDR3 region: CAIGRQGNSVDSGYTF. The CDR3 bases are TGTGCCATCGGACGACAGGGGAATTCTGTGGACAGCGGCTACACCTTC.